Following are 10 T cell receptor beta chains from one sample sequenced in a study. TCRdb reprocessed the RT-PCR reads via MiXCR and lists one record per CDR3 protein. The sample shows about 680,000 distinct CDR3 sequences, around 14% of them seen only once. Sequenced: memory CD4+ T cells from blood. Source of these receptors: a female donor in good health, serving as a healthy control.

Ten or more counts support this clonotype. This chain joins TRBV4-2 and TRBJ1-4; 7 bases align to TRBD1. CDR1 LGHNA and CDR2 YNFKEQ come from the germline V gene. This CDR3 has 16 residues. The junction had 6 bases not matched to a gene; V was cut back by 1 base and J by 4 bases. CDR3 region: CASSQGGNRGNEKLFF. CDR3 coding DNA: TGTGCCAGCAGCCAAGGTGGGAACAGGGGTAATGAAAAACTGTTTTTT.

Ten or more counts support this clonotype. The genes are TRBV29-1 and TRBJ1-3; D gene ambiguous. Germline lookup yields CDR1 SQVTM and CDR2 ANQGSEA. The ends were cut back, 2 bases at V and 3 bases at J, with 8 bases in the middle. The CDR3 sequence is 13 residues long. CDR3 residues: CSVERANGNTIYF. CDR3 DNA: TGCAGCGTTGAAAGGGCGAATGGAAACACCATATATTTT.

A word on this clonotype: Possible read error: a much larger clone is one base away. The chain employs TRBV12-3 or TRBV12-4 and TRBJ1-5; D possibly corresponds to TRBD1 (5 bases). The CDR3 runs 13 residues. CDR3 amino acids: CASSLVGDQPHHF. The CDR3 nucleotides read TGTGCCAGCAGTTTGGTGGGGGATCAGCCCCATCATTTT.

The chain combines TRBV28 with TRBJ1-1; unclear D gene. The V and J ends lost 6 bases and 10 bases respectively, with 9 bases between them. In germline, CDR1 is MDHEN, CDR2 SYDVKM. The CDR3 extends over 10 amino acids. Here the CDR3 reads CASSRVGAFF. The DNA for the CDR3 is TGTGCCAGCAGCCGAGTGGGAGCTTTCTTT.

This clonotype was seen only a few times. This chain joins TRBV7-8 and TRBJ1-2; TRBD1 is a possible D gene (5 bases). V was pared by 3 bases and J by 3 bases, with 8 bases between. CDR3 length: 13 residues. The V gene's germline CDR1 is SGHVS and CDR2 FQNEAQ. The CDR3 here is CASSFGTDYGYTF. The CDR3 coding sequence is TGTGCCAGCAGCTTCGGGACCGACTATGGCTACACCTTC.

This clonotype was counted ten times or more. This chain joins TRBV6-5 and TRBJ1-1; the match to TRBD1 covers 7 bases. The CDR3 sequence is 21 residues long. J lost 0 bases, V lost 0 bases, and 19 bases had no gene match. Germline V gives CDR1 MNHEY, CDR2 SVGAGI. In nucleotides, the CDR3 is TGTGCCAGCAGTTACTCCCCCCCCTCCCATCGGCCGGACAGGCTGAACACTGAAGCTTTCTTT. This sequence encodes CASSYSPPSHRPDRLNTEAFF.

The chain uses TRBV2 and TRBJ1-5; no definite D call. CDR1 and CDR2 from the germline V gene are SNHLY and FYNNEI. The CDR3 consists of 16 residues. Trimming took 0 bases from V and 4 from J, leaving 13 bases between them. CDR3 coding DNA: TGTGCCAGCAGTGAAGCGCTAAGGGTCCCAAATCAGCCCCAGCATTTT. It encodes CASSEALRVPNQPQHF.

This rearrangement joins TRBV24-1 to TRBJ1-1; TRBD1 is a possible D gene (6 bases). Germline lookup yields CDR1 KGHDR and CDR2 SFDVKD. V was trimmed by 5 bases and J by 1 base, leaving 13 bases between them. This CDR3 contains 15 residues. The CDR3 DNA reads TGTGCCACCAGTGGTACAGGGACGGGGAACACTGAAGCTTTCTTT. Translated: CATSGTGTGNTEAFF.

This clonotype was counted many times. The J gene is TRBJ1-6, the V gene TRBV29-1; D not certain. V shed 4 bases and J shed 7 bases, with 11 bases lying between them. This CDR3 is 13 amino acids long. Germline V CDR1 and CDR2: SQVTM, ANQGSEA. CDR3 protein: CSVGLDFNSPLHF. The CDR3, as DNA: TGCAGCGTTGGACTCGATTTCAATTCACCCCTCCACTTT. Looking up the rest from reference TRBV29-1 and TRBJ1-6 gives the full variable domain: SAVISQKPSRDICQRGTSLTIQCQVDSQVTMMFWYRQQPGQSLTLIATANQGSEATYESGFVIDKFPISRPNLTFSTLTVSNMSPEDSSIYLCSVGLDFNSPLHFGNGTRLTVT.

The chain carries TRBV29-1 and TRBJ1-1; D uncertain. V gave up 3 bases and J gave up 0 bases, with 8 bases separating them. The CDR3 length is 13 residues. Germline V lookup: CDR1 SQVTM, CDR2 ANQGSEA. CDR3 in amino acids: CSVEKTLNTEAFF. The CDR3 nucleotides are TGCAGCGTTGAGAAAACGTTGAACACTGAAGCTTTCTTT. Supplemented by reference TRBV29-1 and TRBJ1-1, the full variable domain reads SAVISQKPSRDICQRGTSLTIQCQVDSQVTMMFWYRQQPGQSLTLIATANQGSEATYESGFVIDKFPISRPNLTFSTLTVSNMSPEDSSIYLCSVEKTLNTEAFFGQGTRLTVV.